This T cell receptor (beta chain) was identified during a study of blood T cell repertoires in COVID-19. Study information: T cells, B-cell-depleted T cells, or PBMCs provided the cDNA or gDNA that served as material.

From germline, CDR1 is SGHRS and CDR2 YFSETQ. V gave up 5 bases and J gave up 7 bases, with 16 bases separating them. The CDR3 totals 15 residues. Authors' methods: Amplification of reference gene primers provided the estimated nucleated cell counts. The data were produced by immunoSEQ multiplex PCR, yet TCRdb's version contains in-frame clones alone and is incomplete. V and J calls and clone size are those listed in that table; D and trimming were worked out from the DNA. This table has some 70,000 clones, about 91% appearing once. This chain connects TRBV5-1 to TRBJ1-6, with a weak D call TRBD1 (5 bases). Sequencing input: peripheral blood. The TCR sequence derives from a woman in her 70s with acute or convalescent COVID-19. CDR3 residues: CASSIGIGENSPLHF. CDR3 nucleotides: TGCGCCAGCAGTATAGGCATAGGGGAAAATTCACCCCTCCACTTT.